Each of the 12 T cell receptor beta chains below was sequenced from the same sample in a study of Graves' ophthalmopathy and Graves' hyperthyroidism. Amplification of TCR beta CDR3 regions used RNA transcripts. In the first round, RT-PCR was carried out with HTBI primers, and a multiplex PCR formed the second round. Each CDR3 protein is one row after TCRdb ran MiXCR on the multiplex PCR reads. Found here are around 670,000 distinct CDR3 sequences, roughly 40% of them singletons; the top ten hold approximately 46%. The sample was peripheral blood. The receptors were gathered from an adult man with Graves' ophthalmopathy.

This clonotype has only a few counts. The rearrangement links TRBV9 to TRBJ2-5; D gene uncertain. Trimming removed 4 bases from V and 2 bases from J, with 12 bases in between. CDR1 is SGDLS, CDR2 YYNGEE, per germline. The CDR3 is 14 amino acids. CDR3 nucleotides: TGTGCCAGCAGCTCGTTTCAAGTACAAGAGACCCAGTACTTC. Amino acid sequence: CASSSFQVQETQYF. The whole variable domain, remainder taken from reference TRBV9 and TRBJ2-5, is DSGVTQTPKHLITATGQRVTLRCSPRSGDLSVYWYQQSLDQGLQFLIQYYNGEERAKGNILERFSAQQFPDLHSELNLSSLELGDSALYFCASSSFQVQETQYFGPGTRLLVL.

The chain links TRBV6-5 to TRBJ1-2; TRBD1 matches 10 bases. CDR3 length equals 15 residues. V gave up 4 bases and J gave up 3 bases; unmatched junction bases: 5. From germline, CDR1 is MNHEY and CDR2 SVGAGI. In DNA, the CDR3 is TGTGCCAGCAGTTCAAGACAGGGGGCTTACTATGGCTACACCTTC. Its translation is CASSSRQGAYYGYTF.

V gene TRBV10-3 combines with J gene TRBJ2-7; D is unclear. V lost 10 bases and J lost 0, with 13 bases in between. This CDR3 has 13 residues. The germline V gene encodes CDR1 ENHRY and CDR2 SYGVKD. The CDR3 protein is CASRYGDSYEQYF. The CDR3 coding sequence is TGTGCCAGCAGATATGGAGACTCCTACGAGCAGTACTTC.

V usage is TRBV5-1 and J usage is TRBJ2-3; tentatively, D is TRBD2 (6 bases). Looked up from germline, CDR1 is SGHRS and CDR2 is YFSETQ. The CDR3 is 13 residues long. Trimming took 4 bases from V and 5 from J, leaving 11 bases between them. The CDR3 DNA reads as TGCGCCAGCAGCATCGGGCGGGGAGATACGCAGTATTTT. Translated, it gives CASSIGRGDTQYF.

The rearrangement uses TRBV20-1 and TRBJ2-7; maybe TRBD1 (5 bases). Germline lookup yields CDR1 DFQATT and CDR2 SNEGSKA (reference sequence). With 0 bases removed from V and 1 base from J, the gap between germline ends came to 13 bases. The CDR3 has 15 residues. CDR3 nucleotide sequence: TGCAGTGCTAGAGATGGACAATTGGGGTCCTACGAGCAGTACTTC. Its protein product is CSARDGQLGSYEQYF.

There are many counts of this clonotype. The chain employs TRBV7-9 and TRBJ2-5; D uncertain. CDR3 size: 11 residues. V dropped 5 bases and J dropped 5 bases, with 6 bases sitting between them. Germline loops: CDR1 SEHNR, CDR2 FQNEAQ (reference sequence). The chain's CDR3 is CASSPRETQYF. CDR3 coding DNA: TGTGCCAGCAGCCCCCGGGAGACCCAGTACTTC.

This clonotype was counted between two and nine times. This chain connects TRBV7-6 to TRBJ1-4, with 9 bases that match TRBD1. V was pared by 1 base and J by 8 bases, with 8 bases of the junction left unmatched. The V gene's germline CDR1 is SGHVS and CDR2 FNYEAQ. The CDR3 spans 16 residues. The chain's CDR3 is CASSLVGTGIGEKLFF. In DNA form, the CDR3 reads TGTGCCAGCAGCTTAGTCGGGACAGGGATAGGGGAAAAACTGTTTTTT.

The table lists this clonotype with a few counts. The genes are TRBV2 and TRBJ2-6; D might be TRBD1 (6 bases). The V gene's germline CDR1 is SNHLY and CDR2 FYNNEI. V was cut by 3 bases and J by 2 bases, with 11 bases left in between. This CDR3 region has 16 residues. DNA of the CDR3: TGTGCCAGCAGTGACACAGGGAACACTGGGGCCAACGTCCTGACTTTC. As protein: CASSDTGNTGANVLTF.

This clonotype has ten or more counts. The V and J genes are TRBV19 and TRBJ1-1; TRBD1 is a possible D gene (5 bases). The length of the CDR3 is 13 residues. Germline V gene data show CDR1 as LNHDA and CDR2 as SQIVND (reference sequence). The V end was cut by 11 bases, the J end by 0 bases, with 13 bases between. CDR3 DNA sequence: TGTGCCGTAGGGGACCGCGTGAACACTGAAGCTTTCTTT. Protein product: CAVGDRVNTEAFF.

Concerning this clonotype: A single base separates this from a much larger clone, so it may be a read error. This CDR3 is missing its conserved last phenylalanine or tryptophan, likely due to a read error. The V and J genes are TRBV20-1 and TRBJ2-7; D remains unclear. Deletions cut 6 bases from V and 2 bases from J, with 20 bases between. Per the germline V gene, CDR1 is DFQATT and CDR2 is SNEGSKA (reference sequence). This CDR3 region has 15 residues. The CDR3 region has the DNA TGCAGTGCGATAACATCTCCCACACCTCCCTACGAGCAGTACTGC. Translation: CSAITSPTPPYEQYC.

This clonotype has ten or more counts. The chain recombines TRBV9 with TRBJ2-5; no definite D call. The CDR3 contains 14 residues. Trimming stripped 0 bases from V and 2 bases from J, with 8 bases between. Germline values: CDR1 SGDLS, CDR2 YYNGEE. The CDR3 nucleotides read TGTGCCAGCAGCGTAGGATCACATCAAGAGACCCAGTACTTC. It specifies CASSVGSHQETQYF.

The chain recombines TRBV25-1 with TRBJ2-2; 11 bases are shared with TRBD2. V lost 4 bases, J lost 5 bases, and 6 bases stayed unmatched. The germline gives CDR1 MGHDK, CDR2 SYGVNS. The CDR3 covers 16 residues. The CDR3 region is CASSVLAGEETGELFF. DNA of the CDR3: TGTGCCAGCAGTGTACTAGCGGGGGAGGAAACCGGGGAGCTGTTTTTT.